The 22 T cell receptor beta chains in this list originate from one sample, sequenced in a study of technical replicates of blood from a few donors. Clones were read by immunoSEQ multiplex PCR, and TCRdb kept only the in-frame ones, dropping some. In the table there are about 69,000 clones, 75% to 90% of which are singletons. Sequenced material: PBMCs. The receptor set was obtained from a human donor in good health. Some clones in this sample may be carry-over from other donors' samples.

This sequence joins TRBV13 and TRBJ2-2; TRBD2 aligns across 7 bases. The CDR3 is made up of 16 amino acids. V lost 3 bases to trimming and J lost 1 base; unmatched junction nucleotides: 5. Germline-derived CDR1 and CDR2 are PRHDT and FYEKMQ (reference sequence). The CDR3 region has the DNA TGTGCCAGCAGCTTTTCCGGCGGGGGGAACACCGGGGAGCTGTTTTTT. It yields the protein CASSFSGGGNTGELFF. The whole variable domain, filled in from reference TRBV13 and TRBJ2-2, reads AAGVIQSPRHLIKEKRETATLKCYPIPRHDTVYWYQQGPGQDPQFLISFYEKMQSDKGSIPDRFSAQQFSDYHSELNMSSLELGDSALYFCASSFSGGGNTGELFFGEGSRLTVL.

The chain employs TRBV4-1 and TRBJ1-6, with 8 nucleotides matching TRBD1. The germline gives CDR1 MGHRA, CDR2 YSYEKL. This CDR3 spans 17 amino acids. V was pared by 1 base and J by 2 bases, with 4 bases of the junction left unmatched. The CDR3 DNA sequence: TGCGCCAGCAGCCAAGCCGGACAGGGACCCTATAATTCACCCCTCCACTTT. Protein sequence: CASSQAGQGPYNSPLHF.

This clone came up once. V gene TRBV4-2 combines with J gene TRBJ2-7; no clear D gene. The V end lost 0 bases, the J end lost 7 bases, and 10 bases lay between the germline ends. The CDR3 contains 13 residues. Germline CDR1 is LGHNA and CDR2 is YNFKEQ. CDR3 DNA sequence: TGTGCCAGCAGCCAAGAGAATCGGTGGGAGCAGTACTTC. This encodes CASSQENRWEQYF.

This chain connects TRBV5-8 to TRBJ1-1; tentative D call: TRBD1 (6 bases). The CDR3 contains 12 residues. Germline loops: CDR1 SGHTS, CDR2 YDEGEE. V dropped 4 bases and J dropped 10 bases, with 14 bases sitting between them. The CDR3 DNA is TGTGCCAGCAGCCCCCAGGGGCGCGGAGCTTTCTTT. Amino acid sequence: CASSPQGRGAFF.

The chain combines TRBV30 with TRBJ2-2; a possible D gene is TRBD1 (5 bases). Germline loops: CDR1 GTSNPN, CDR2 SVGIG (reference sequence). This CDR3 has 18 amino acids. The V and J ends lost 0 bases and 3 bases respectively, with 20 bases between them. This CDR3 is CAWSVPRHRGSDTGELFF. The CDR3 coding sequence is TGTGCCTGGAGTGTACCACGACATAGGGGATCGGACACCGGGGAGCTGTTTTTT.

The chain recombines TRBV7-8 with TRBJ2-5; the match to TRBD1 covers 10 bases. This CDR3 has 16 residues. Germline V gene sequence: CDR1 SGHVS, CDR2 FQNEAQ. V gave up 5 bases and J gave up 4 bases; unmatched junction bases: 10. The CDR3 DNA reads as TGTGCCAGCAGCGAGACAGGGGGCGCTTTAGGAGAGACCCAGTACTTC. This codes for CASSETGGALGETQYF.

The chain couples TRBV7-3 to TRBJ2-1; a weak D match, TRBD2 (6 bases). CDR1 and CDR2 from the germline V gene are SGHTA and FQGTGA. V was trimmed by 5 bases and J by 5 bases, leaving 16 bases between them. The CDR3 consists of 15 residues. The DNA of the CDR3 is TGTGCCAGCAGCCCAGTTGGGACTTCCGACAATGAGCAGTTCTTC. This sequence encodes CASSPVGTSDNEQFF.

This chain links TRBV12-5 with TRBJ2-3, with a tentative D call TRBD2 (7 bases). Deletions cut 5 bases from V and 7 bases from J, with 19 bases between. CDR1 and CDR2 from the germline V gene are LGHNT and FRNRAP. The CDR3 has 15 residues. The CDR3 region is CASGLGVGGLNTQYF. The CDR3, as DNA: TGTGCTAGTGGTCTGGGGGTCGGGGGGCTGAATACGCAGTATTTT.

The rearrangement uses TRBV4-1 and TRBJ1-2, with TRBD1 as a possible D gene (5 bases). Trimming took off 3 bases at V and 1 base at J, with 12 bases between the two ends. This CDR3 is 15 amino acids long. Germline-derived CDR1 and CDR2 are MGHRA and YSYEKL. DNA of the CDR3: TGCGCCAGCAGCCAGGCCACAGGATTTAACTATGGCTACACCTTC. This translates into CASSQATGFNYGYTF.

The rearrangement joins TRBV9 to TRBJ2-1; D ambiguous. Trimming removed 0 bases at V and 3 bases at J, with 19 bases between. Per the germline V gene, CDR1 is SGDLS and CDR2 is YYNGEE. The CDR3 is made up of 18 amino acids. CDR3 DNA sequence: TGTGCCAGCAGCGTAGGAATTGGGCTCTCAACCCTCTACAATGAGCAGTTCTTC. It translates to CASSVGIGLSTLYNEQFF.

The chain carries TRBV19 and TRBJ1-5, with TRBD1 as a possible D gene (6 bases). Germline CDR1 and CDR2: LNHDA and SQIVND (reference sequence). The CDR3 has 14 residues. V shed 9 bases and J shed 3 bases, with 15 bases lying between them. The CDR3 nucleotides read TGTGCCAGCTCATTTACAGGGTACAATCAGCCCCAGCATTTT. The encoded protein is CASSFTGYNQPQHF.

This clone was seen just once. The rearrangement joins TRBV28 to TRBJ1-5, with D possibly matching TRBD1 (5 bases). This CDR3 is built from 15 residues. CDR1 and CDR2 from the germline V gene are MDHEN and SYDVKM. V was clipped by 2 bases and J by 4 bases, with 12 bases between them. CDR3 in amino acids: CASSLGGGGNQPQHF. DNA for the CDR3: TGTGCCAGCAGTTTAGGTGGCGGGGGGAATCAGCCCCAGCATTTT.

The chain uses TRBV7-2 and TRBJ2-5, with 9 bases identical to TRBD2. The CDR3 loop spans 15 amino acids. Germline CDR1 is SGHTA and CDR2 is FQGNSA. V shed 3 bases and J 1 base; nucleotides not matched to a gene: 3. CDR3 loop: CASSFQRGAQETQYF. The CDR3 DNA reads TGTGCCAGCAGCTTCCAGCGGGGGGCCCAAGAGACCCAGTACTTC.

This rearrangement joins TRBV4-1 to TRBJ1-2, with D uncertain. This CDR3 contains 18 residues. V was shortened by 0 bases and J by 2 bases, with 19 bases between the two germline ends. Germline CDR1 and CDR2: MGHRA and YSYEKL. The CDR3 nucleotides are TGCGCCAGCAGCCAAGATTTTGCCCCCGGGGTCTTGAACTATGGCTACACCTTC. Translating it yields CASSQDFAPGVLNYGYTF.

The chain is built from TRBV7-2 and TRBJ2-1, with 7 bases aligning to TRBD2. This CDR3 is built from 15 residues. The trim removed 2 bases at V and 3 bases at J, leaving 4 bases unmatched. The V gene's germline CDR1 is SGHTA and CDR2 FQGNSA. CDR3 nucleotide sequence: TGTGCCAGCAGCTTACAAACGGGGGGCTACAATGAGCAGTTCTTC. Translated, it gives CASSLQTGGYNEQFF.

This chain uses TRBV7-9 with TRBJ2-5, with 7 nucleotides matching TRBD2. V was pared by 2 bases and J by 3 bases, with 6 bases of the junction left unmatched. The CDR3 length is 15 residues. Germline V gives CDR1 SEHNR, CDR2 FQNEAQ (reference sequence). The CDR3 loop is CASSLSAGVEETQYF. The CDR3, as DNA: TGTGCCAGCAGCTTAAGTGCGGGAGTGGAAGAGACCCAGTACTTC.

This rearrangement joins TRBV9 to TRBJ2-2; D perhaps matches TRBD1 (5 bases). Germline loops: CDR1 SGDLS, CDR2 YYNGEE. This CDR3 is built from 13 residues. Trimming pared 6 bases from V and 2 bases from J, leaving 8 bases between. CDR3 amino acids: CASNGHNTGELFF. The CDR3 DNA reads TGTGCCAGCAATGGACACAACACCGGGGAGCTGTTTTTT.

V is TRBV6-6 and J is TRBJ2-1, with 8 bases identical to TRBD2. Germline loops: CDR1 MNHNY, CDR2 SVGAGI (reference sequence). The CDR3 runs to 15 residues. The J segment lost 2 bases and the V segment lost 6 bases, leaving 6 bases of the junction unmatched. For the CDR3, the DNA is TGTGCCAGCAGCCCAGGACTAGCACCCTACAATGAGCAGTTCTTC. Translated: CASSPGLAPYNEQFF.

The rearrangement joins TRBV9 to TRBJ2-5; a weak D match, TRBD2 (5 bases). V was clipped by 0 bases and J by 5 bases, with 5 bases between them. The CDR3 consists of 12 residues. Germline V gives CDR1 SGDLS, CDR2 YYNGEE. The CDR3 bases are TGTGCCAGCAGCGTAGGAGGGGAGACCCAGTACTTC. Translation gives CASSVGGETQYF.

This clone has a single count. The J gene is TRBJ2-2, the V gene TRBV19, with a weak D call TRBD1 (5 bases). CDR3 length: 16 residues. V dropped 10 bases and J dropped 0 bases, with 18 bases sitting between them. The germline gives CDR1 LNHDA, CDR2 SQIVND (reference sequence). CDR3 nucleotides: TGTGCCACCAGGGTTCAAGGGTTGCCGAACACCGGGGAGCTGTTTTTT. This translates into CATRVQGLPNTGELFF.

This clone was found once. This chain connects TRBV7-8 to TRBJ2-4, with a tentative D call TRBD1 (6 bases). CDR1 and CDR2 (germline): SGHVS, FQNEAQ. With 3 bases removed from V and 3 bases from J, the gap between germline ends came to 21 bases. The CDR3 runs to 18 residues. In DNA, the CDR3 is TGTGCCAGCAGCTTCGGGACATTTTCCGAAACGGGCAAAAACATTCAGTACTTC. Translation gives CASSFGTFSETGKNIQYF. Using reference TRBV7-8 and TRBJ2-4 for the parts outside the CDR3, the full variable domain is GAGVSQSPRYKVAKRGQDVALRCDPISGHVSLFWYQQALGQGPEFLTYFQNEAQLDKSGLPSDRFFAERPEGSVSTLKIQRTQQEDSAVYLCASSFGTFSETGKNIQYFGAGTRLSVL.

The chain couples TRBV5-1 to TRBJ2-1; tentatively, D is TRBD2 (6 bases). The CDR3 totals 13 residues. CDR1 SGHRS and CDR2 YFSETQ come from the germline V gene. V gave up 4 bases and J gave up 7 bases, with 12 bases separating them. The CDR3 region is CASSLGSTNEQFF. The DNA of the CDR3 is TGCGCCAGCAGCCTCGGGAGTACGAATGAGCAGTTCTTC.